This T cell receptor beta chain appears in the sequencing data of a study of CXCR3-negative and CXCR3-positive naive CD8 T cells. From germline, CDR1 is MDHEN and CDR2 SYDVKM. This CDR3 is built from 14 residues. The study, taken as a whole, reports: Memory CD8+ T cell repertoires were far less diverse than both naive subsets. The TRB CDR3s that CXCR3-positive naive cells carried were more hydrophobic than those of CXCR3-negative naive cells.

Libraries were UMI-labeled 5' RACE TRB cDNA. TCRdb re-called the 5' RACE reads; every CDR3 protein appears as one record, without DNA. The ten top clones account for more than 0.35%, within a sample of approximately 100,000 distinct CDR3 sequences. With respect to this clonotype: Its antigen is undetermined.

This rearrangement joins TRBV28 to TRBJ2-1. The clonotype was recovered from a human donor in good health. Some clones in this sample may be carry-over from other donors' samples. The sample taken for sequencing was naive CXCR3+ CD8+ T cells from blood. As for subset: CD45RO-CCR7+CD27+CD95- naive CD8+ T cells expressing CXCR3 (TNR3+). CDR3 residues: CASSLQVSYNEQFF.